The T cell receptor (beta chain) described here comes from a study of regulatory T cells in long-lasting Graves disease. Construction of TCR beta libraries relied on iRepertoire HTBI primers and on Arm-PCR targeting CDR3 regions. TCRdb re-called the multiplex PCR reads through MiXCR, storing one row per CDR3 protein. The sample shows roughly 420,000 distinct CDR3 sequences, over 15% of them seen only once. Time point denoted: newly diagnosed GD, antithyroid drugs for less than 3 months. RNA extracted from PBMCs served as the sequencing template. This clonotype has at least ten counts. The germline gives CDR1 SGHTA, CDR2 FQGTGA. Trimming cost V 1 base and J 5 bases, with 6 bases left between them. The CDR3 is 13 residues long. The same data also went into a second study, on T cells in Graves' hyperthyroidism and ophthalmopathy.

The sequences come from peripheral blood mononuclear cells (PBMCs), collected at new diagnosis, from a patient treated with antithyroid drugs. This receptor was identified in a woman younger than 30 with Graves disease. V usage is TRBV7-3 and J usage is TRBJ2-1; D uncertain. The CDR3 sequence is CASSLSLNNEQFF. The CDR3 coding sequence is TGTGCCAGCAGCTTAAGTCTAAACAATGAGCAGTTCTTC.